Below are 4 T cell receptor beta chains sequenced from a single sample in a study of radiotherapy plus CTLA-4 blockade in lung cancer. Libraries were prepared by immunoSEQ multiplex PCR; TCRdb keeps only in-frame clonotypes and omits some of them. The table records 89,000 or so clones, approximately 78% of them present only once. Sequenced here: peripheral blood, sampled from a patient treated with radiotherapy plus ipilimumab. These receptors all stem from a human donor with non-small cell lung cancer who had a partial response to radiotherapy plus ipilimumab.

The V gene is TRBV9, the J gene TRBJ2-1; D might be TRBD2 (6 bases). Trimming stripped 3 bases from V and 9 bases from J, with 16 bases between. This CDR3 is 14 amino acids long. In germline, CDR1 is SGDLS, CDR2 YYNGEE. CDR3 sequence: CASSAPTSLGEQFF. The CDR3 nucleotides read TGTGCCAGCAGCGCCCCTACTAGCTTAGGTGAGCAGTTCTTC.

The chain links TRBV10-2 to TRBJ2-3; 8 bases match TRBD1. J was trimmed by 2 bases and V by 0 bases; bases with no gene match: 7. CDR1 and CDR2 from the germline V gene are WSHSY and SAAADI. This CDR3 has 17 amino acids. CDR3 protein: CASSESLRGPYTDTQYF. DNA of the CDR3: TGCGCCAGCAGTGAGTCCCTCAGGGGGCCCTACACAGATACGCAGTATTTT.

This sequence joins TRBV18 and TRBJ2-2; 9 positions match TRBD1. Germline CDR1 and CDR2: KGHSH and LQKENI. CDR3 length: 17 amino acids. Trimming at V came to 3 bases and at J to 10 bases, leaving 15 bases not matched to a gene. In DNA, the CDR3 is TGTGCCAGCTCACCGGGACAGGGAGGCCCCCGTGGGGAGGAGCTGTTTTTT. Translated: CASSPGQGGPRGEELFF.

This sequence joins TRBV6-5 and TRBJ2-5; D might be TRBD1 (6 bases). V was trimmed by 8 bases and J by 3 bases, leaving 10 bases between them. There are 12 residues in the CDR3. The germline CDR1 and CDR2 sequences are MNHEY and SVGAGI. DNA of the CDR3: TGTGCCAGCGGGGGCTCGAAAGAGACCCAGTACTTC. Translation: CASGGSKETQYF.